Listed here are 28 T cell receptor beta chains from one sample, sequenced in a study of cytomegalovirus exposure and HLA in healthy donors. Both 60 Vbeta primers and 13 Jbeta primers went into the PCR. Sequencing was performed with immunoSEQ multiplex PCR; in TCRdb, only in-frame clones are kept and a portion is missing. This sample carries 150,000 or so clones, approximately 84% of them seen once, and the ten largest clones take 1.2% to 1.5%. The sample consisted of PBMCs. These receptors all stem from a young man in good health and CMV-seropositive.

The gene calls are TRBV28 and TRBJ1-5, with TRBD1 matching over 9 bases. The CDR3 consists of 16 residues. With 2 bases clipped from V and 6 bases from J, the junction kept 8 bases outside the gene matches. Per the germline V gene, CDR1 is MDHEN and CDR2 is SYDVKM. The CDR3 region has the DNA TGTGCCAGCAGTTTACCTACAGGGGGCAGGGTTCAGCCCCAGCATTTT. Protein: CASSLPTGGRVQPQHF. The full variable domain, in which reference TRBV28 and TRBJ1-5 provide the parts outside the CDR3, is DVKVTQSSRYLVKRTGEKVFLECVQDMDHENMFWYRQDPGLGLRLIYFSYDVKMKEKGDIPEGYSVSREKKERFSLILESASTNQTSMYLCASSLPTGGRVQPQHFGDGTRLSIL.

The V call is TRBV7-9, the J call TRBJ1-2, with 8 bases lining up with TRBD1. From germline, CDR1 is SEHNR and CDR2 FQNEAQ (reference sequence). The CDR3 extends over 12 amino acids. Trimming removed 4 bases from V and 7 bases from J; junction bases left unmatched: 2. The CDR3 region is CASSWTGFGYTF. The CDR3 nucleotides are TGTGCCAGCAGCTGGACAGGGTTTGGCTACACCTTC.

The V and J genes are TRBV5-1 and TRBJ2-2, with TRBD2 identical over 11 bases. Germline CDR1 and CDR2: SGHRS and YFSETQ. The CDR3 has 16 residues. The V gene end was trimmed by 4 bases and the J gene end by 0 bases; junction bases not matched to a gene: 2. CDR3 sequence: CASSPLAGANTGELFF. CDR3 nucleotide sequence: TGCGCCAGCAGCCCACTAGCGGGGGCGAACACCGGGGAGCTGTTTTTT.

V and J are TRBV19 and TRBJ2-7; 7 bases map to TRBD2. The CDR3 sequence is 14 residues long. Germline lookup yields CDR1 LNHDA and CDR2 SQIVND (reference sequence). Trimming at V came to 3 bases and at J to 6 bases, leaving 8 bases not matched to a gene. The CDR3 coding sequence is TGTGCCAGTAGTATCTCTGCGTCGGGAGGCGAGCAGTACTTC. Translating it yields CASSISASGGEQYF.

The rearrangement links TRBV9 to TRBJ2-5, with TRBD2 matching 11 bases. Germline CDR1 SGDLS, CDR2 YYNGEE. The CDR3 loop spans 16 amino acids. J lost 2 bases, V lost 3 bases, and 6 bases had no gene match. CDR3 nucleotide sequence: TGTGCCAGCAGCGCTGGGACTAGCGGTTCTCAAGAGACCCAGTACTTC. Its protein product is CASSAGTSGSQETQYF.

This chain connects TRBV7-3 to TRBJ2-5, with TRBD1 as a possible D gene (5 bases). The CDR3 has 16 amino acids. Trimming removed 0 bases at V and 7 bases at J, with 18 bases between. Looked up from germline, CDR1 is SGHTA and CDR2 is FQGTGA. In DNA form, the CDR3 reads TGTGCCAGCAGCTTAACTCATTCAGGGAATTTAGGGACCCAGTACTTC. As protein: CASSLTHSGNLGTQYF.

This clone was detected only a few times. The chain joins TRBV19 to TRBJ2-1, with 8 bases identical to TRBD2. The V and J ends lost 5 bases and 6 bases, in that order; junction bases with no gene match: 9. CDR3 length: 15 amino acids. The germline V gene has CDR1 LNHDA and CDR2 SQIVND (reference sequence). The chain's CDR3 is CASSAREGGFNEQFF. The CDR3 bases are TGTGCCAGTAGTGCCCGGGAGGGCGGATTCAATGAGCAGTTCTTC.

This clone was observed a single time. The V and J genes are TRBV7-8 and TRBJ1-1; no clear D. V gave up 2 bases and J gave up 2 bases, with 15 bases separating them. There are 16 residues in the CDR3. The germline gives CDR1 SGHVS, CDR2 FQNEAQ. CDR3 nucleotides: TGTGCCAGCAGCTTATTCGGCCTCGTAGCCAACACTGAAGCTTTCTTT. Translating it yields CASSLFGLVANTEAFF. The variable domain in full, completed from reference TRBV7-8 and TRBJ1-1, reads GAGVSQSPRYKVAKRGQDVALRCDPISGHVSLFWYQQALGQGPEFLTYFQNEAQLDKSGLPSDRFFAERPEGSVSTLKIQRTQQEDSAVYLCASSLFGLVANTEAFFGQGTRLTVV.

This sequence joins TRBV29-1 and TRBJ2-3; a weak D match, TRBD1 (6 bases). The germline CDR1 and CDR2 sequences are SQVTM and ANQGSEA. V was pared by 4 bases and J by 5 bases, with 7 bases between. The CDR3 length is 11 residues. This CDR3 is CSVAQGDTQYF. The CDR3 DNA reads TGCAGCGTTGCACAGGGAGATACGCAGTATTTT.

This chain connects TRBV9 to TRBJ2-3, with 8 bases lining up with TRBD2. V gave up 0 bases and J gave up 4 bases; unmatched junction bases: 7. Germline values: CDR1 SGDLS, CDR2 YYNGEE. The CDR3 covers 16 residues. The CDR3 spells CASSVAHGRAADTQYF. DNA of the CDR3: TGTGCCAGCAGCGTAGCTCACGGGAGGGCGGCAGATACGCAGTATTTT. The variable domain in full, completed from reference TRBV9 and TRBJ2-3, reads DSGVTQTPKHLITATGQRVTLRCSPRSGDLSVYWYQQSLDQGLQFLIQYYNGEERAKGNILERFSAQQFPDLHSELNLSSLELGDSALYFCASSVAHGRAADTQYFGPGTRLTVL.

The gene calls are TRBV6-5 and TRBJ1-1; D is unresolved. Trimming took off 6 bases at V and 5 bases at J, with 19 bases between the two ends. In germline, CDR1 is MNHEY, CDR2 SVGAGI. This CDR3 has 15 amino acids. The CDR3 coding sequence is TGTGCCAGCAGCCCCTTCGCGAGGGCCGGGACTGAAGCTTTCTTT. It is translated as CASSPFARAGTEAFF.

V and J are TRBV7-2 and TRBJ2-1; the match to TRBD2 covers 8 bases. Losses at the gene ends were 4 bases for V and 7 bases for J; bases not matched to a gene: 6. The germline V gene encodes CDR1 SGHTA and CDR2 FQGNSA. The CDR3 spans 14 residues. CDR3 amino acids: CASSSGLEPNEQFF. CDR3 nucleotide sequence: TGTGCCAGCAGCTCGGGACTAGAACCTAATGAGCAGTTCTTC.

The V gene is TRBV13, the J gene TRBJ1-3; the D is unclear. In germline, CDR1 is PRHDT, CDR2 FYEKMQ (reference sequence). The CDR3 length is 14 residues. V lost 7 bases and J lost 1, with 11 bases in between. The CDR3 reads CASTNRGSGNTIYF. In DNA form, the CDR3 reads TGTGCCAGCACCAATCGGGGTTCTGGAAACACCATATATTTT.

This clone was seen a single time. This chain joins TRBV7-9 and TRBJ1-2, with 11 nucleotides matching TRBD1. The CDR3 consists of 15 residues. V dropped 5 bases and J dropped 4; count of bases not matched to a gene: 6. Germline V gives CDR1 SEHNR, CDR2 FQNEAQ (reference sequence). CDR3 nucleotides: TGTGCCAGCAGCGCTGGACAGGGGGCGAGCTATGGCTACACCTTC. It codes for CASSAGQGASYGYTF. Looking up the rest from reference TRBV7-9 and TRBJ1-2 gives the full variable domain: DTGVSQNPRHKITKRGQNVTFRCDPISEHNRLYWYRQTLGQGPEFLTYFQNEAQLEKSRLLSDRFSAERPKGSFSTLEIQRTEQGDSAMYLCASSAGQGASYGYTFGSGTRLTVV.

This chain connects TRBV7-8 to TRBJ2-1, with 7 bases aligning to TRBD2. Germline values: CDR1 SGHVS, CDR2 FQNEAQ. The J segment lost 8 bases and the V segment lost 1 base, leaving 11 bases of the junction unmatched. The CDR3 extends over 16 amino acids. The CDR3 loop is CASSLDVASGGHEQFF. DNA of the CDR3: TGTGCCAGCAGCTTAGATGTTGCTAGCGGTGGGCATGAGCAGTTCTTC.

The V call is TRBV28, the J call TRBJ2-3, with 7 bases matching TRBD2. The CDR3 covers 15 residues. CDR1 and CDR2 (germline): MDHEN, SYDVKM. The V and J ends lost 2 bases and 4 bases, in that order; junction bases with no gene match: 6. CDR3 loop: CASSLISGGADTQYF. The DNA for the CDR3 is TGTGCCAGCAGTTTAATCTCGGGGGGTGCAGATACGCAGTATTTT.

The CDR3 reads CASSLGGTGTNQPQHF. The DNA of the CDR3 is TGTGCCAGCAGCTTGGGAGGGACAGGGACAAACCAGCCCCAGCATTTT. The V gene is TRBV5-5, the J gene TRBJ1-5; 9 positions match TRBD1. This CDR3 contains 16 residues. V lost 0 bases and J lost 7; bases outside the gene matches: 8. Per the germline V gene, CDR1 is SGHKS and CDR2 is YYEKEE (reference sequence).

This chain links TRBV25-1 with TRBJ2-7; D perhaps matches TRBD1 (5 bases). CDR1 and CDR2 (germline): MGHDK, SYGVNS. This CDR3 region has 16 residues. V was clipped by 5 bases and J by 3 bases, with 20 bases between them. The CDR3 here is CASSLSQGKPNYEQYF. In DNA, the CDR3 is TGTGCCAGCAGTCTATCCCAGGGAAAACCTAACTACGAGCAGTACTTC.

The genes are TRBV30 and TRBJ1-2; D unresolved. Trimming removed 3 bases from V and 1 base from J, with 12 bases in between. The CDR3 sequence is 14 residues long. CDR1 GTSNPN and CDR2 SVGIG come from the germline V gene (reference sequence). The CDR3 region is CAWRMGEGNYGYTF. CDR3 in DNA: TGTGCCTGGAGAATGGGTGAGGGTAACTATGGCTACACCTTC.

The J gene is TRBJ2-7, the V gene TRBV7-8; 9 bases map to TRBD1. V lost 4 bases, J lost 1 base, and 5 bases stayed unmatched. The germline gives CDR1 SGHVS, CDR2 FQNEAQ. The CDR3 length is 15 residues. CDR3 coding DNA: TGTGCCAGCAGCTACCCGGGGACAGGGTCCTACGAGCAGTACTTC. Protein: CASSYPGTGSYEQYF.

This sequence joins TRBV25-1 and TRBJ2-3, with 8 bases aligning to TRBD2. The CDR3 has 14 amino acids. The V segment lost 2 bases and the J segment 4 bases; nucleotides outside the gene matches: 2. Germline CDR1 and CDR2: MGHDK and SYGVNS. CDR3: CASSEGAGADTQYF. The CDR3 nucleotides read TGTGCCAGCAGTGAAGGAGCGGGGGCAGATACGCAGTATTTT.

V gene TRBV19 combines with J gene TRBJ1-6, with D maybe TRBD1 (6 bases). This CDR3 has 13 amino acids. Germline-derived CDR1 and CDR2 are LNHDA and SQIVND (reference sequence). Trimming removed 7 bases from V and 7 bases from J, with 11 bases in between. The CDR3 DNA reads TGTGCCAGTACGGGGACACCAAATTCACCCCTCCACTTT. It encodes CASTGTPNSPLHF.

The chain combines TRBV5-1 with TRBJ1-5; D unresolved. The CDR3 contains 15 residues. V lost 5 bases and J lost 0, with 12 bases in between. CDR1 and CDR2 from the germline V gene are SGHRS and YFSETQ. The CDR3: CASRSNPNSNQPQHF. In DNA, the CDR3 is TGCGCCAGCAGATCTAATCCAAATAGCAATCAGCCCCAGCATTTT.

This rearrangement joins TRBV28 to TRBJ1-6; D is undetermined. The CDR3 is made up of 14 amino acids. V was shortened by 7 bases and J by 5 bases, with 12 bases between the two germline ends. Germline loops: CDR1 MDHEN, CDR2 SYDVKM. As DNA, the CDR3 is TGTGCCAGCACCCGTGACCGGGATAATTCACCCCTCCACTTT. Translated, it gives CASTRDRDNSPLHF.

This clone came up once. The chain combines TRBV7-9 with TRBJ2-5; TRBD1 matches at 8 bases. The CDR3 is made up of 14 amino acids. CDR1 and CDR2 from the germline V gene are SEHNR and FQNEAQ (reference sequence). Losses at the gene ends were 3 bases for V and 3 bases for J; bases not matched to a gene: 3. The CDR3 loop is CASSFRTGKETQYF. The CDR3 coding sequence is TGTGCCAGCAGCTTCAGGACAGGGAAAGAGACCCAGTACTTC.

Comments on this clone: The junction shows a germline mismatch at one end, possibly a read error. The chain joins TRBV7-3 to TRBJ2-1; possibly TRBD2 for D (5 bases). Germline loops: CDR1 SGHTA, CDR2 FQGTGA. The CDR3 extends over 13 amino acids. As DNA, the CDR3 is TGTGCCAGCAGCCCGGACTCCTTCAATGAGCAGTTCTTC. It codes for CASSPDSFNEQFF.

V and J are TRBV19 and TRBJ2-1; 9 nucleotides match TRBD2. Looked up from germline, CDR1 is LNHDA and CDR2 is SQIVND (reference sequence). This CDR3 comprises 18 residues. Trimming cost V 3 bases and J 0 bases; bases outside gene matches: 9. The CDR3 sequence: CASSIPGLAFSSYNEQFF. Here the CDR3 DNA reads TGTGCCAGTAGTATCCCCGGACTAGCGTTTAGCTCCTACAATGAGCAGTTCTTC.

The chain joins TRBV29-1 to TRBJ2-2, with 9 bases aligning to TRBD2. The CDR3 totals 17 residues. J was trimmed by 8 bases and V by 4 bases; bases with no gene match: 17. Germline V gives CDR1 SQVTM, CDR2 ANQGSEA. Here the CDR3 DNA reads TGCAGCGTTGGGGGGATGCTAGCGGGACCGGCCGTGGGGGAGCTGTTTTTT. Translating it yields CSVGGMLAGPAVGELFF.